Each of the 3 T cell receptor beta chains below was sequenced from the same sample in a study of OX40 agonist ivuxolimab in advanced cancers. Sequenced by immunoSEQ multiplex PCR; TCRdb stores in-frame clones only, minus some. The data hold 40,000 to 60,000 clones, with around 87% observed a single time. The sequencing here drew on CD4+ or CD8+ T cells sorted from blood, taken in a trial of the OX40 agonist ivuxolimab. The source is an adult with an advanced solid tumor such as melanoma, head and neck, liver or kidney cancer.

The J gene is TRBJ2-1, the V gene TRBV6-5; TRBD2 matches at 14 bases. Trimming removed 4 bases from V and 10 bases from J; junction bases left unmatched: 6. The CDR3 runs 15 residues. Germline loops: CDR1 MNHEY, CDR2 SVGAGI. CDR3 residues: CASSLSGLAGEEQFF. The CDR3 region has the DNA TGTGCCAGCAGTTTATCGGGACTAGCGGGAGAGGAGCAGTTCTTC.

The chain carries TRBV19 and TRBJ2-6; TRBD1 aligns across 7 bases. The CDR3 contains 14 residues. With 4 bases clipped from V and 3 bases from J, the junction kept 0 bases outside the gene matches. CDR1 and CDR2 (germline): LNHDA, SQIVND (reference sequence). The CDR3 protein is CASSTGGGANVLTF. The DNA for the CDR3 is TGTGCCAGTAGTACAGGGGGTGGGGCCAACGTCCTGACTTTC.

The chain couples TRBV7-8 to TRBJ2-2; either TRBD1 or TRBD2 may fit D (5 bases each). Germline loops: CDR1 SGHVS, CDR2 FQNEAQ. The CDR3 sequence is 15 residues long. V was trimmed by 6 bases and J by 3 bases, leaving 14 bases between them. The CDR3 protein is CASSPVGGDTGELFF. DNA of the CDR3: TGTGCCAGCAGTCCCGTTGGGGGTGACACCGGGGAGCTGTTTTTT.